This T cell receptor (beta chain) was identified in a study of cytomegalovirus exposure and HLA in healthy donors listed by TCRdb under 2017. In the study overall: According to an earlier analysis of a few hundred of the donors, about 179 million T cells yielded some 110 million unique TCR beta sequences and roughly 280 Gb of sequence data. In the later analysis, no new phenotypic data were used to find candidate immune exposures; instead, reliance was placed on TCR beta sequences and their occurrence across donors. In a later genetic analysis, genome-wide SNP genotypes for 398 of the 666 donors were used, and that subset was treated as a discovery cohort. To predict cytomegalovirus infection status, the study brought together high-throughput TCR immunosequencing, statistical association of individual TCRs with disease status, and machine learning. A few DR-DQ haplotypes were treated as single units for association and clustering because of strong linkage in the cohort. A later analysis re-analyzed previously published TCR beta repertoires from 666 donors and added high-resolution HLA genotyping to study TCR occurrence patterns. Of the approximately 400 genotyped donors, around 81% fell in the genetic ancestry cluster associated with self-reported Caucasian donors. The study was designed to test whether signatures of past pathogen exposure could be identified by cataloging public T cell receptors. Donor age, sex, ethnicity and CMV serostatus were compiled alongside the repertoire data. Besides the first cohort of about 730 subjects, a separate validation cohort made up of around 120 different subjects was used. The number of donors typed differed by locus, with roughly 620-640 for A, B, C, DRB1 and DQB1, more than 500 for DQA1, about 610 for DPA1, and about 450 for DPB1. About 280 gigabases of sequencing data and roughly 81 million unique TCR sequences made up an early release that covered nearly 650 HLA-typed donors. To decide whether each TCR beta V gene segment behaved as functional or pseudogenic, an earlier analysis of some 540 of the donors relied on high-throughput TCR beta sequencing. The T cell repertoires of 700 or so subjects were profiled by immunosequencing and related to cytomegalovirus serostatus. Both class I and class II loci were covered by HLA typing, at four-digit resolution. Every repertoire in the discovery cohort had been generated on one and the same sequencing platform. Among roughly 400 genotyped donors of the cohort, an average of about 220,000 unique TCR beta nucleotide sequences was sequenced per donor, of which about 18% were non-productive.

On this clone: No cognate antigen has been identified for it. Base qualities are not at hand, and no much larger clone is one base apart.

The cohort comprised around 700 healthy bone marrow donors. At the time of sampling, every cohort member was nominally healthy, though immune exposures that went unrecorded were likely present. The donor tested CMV seronegative, placing the donor among the 350 to 400 seronegative members of the cohort. A peripheral blood sample was provided by each donor, and peripheral blood mononuclear cells were used for TCR beta sequencing. Genomic DNA extraction from the blood cell samples was performed with the Qiagen DNeasy Blood Extraction Kit. Overall study results and their limits: The authors suggested that the approach could potentially be generalized to other disease states and immunological phenotypes. Most TCR sequences were observed very rarely across donors, whereas some public TCRs were present in many individuals. Because some donors lacked HLA typing at each locus, the association tests relied only on the typed subset. In vitro tests confirmed that three of the cytomegalovirus-associated TCR beta chains recognize cytomegalovirus antigens. Broadly in line with IMGT annotations, most TCR beta V segments showed up in productive rearrangements about 90% or about 30% of the time in an earlier analysis of 587 of the donors. In a later analysis, the rate of TCR association differed among HLA loci, with DRB1 alleles having the most associated TCRs and HLA-C alleles having the fewest. Correlated functional status among segregating V segments might reflect linkage disequilibrium, but an unknown experimental factor could not be ruled out. A later genetic analysis associated a missense DCLRE1C variant with V-gene and J-gene trimming of TCR beta chains, and an independent cohort replicated the association. Sequencing depth was assumed to be roughly uniform across donors in the presence/absence analyses, though that assumption may not hold. When HLA alleles, especially DR and DQ, strongly co-occurred, attributing TCR associations to individual alleles was difficult. In the study, around 150 TCR beta chains were listed as associated with cytomegalovirus. In a later analysis, HLA-associated TCR beta chains were found to be more clonally expanded and to have lower generation probabilities than equally common non-associated chains. This cohort had only TCR beta chains sequenced, and the lack of alpha or paired-chain data limited which features could be detected. Some IMGT-functional V segments, including TRBV6-2 and TRBV6-3, could not be distinguished by the 87-base-pair reads and were therefore excluded. Specific HLA alleles were associated with over 15,000 TCR beta sequences at a false discovery rate of 0.05 in a later analysis. CMV serostatus was the only immune exposure information available for the cohort. Because counts were too low, seventeen rarely observed V segments, including chromosome 9 orphons, were left out of the earlier analysis of some 640 of the donors. Cytomegalovirus status was reported to be diagnosed by the classifier with high specificity and sensitivity in both the original and validation cohorts. Several of the top co-occurrence clusters appeared to be linked to parvovirus B19, influenza, CMV and Epstein-Barr virus, according to a later analysis. A later genetic analysis reported fewer N-insertions in productive TCRs among donors in an Asian-associated ancestry cluster than the roughly 690-donor mean. A further reported finding was that TCR beta sequences accurately predicted the HLA-A and HLA-B alleles for most subjects in the first cohort. A cluster of highly shared sequence variants was judged likely to represent a technical artifact of the sequencing pipeline. According to a later analysis, most CMV-associated TCR beta chains appeared to be HLA-restricted, and the HLA associations seemed to be driven largely by CMV exposure.

According to the germline V gene, CDR1 reads SGHVS and CDR2 reads FQNEAQ. V is clipped by 3 bases and J by 7 bases, and the sequence between their germline boundaries is 15 bases long. The CDR3 spans 14 residues, from the cysteine through the phenylalanine. The only DNA kept is the CDR3, 42 bases in frame from the first base. The method behind the library was the immunoSEQ multiplex PCR assay. For the multiplex PCR, a mixture combining 60 forward primers for TCR Vbeta segments and 13 reverse primers for TCR Jbeta segments was used. A multiplex PCR assay on genomic DNA amplified the CDR3 region of rearranged TCR beta genes. The amplified TCR beta libraries were sequenced on the Illumina HiSeq System as 87-base-pair reads. In the paper's pipeline: A later analysis tallied roughly 76 million unique TCR beta chains across the approximately 670 repertoires, and around 9.9 million of those chains were shared by two or more donors. A nearest-neighbor algorithm error-corrected the raw reads and collapsed the reads into unique sequences, merging closely related sequences to remove PCR and sequencing errors. Alignment of CDR3 sequences to IMGT reference sequences was used to assign V, D and J gene segments. For a sequence to be retained, a match of at least six nucleotides was required to both a V gene segment and a J gene segment. Rearrangements were called productive when the CDR3 lacked stop codons and stayed in frame with V and J; all others were non-productive. CDR3 was defined by IMGT convention, running from the second conserved V-encoded cysteine to the conserved J-encoded phenylalanine. The earlier analysis of more than 450 of the donors excluded sequences that lacked an unambiguous match to a single V gene segment. In an earlier analysis of 587 of the donors, V segments were called functional above 56.7% productive rearrangements and were called segregating when the between-donor standard deviation exceeded 5%. A statistical classification framework was built to diagnose cytomegalovirus status from the catalog of TCR beta chain sequences. In a later analysis, TCR nucleotide sequences were compared against IMGT/GENE-DB human TR gene sequences so that V and J genes could be assigned. In a later analysis, CDR3 sequences and most-parsimonious VDJ recombination scenarios were assigned using the TCRdist pipeline. In a later analysis, every TCR beta chain was defined by the combination of its CDR3 amino acid sequence and its V-gene family, and reads without a unique V-gene family were dropped. A later analysis removed 550 to 700 highly shared, low-generation-probability nucleotide sequences to deal with suspected cross-contamination and a sequencing artifact. In a later analysis, a clonal expansion index for each public chain was calculated from normalized within-repertoire ranks of inferred template counts. A later analysis computed generation probabilities with a VDJ recombination model fitted to out-of-frame rearrangements, and checked the results against IGoR. In a later analysis, hypergeometric tests were used to score TCR-TCR, TCR-HLA and TCR-CMV co-occurrence, with a repertoire-size bias correction applied to TCR pairs. False discovery rates were estimated in a later analysis by permuting HLA or CMV assignments 20 times. A later analysis grouped co-occurring TCRs with DBSCAN, adding TCRdist sequence similarity when clustering within HLA-allele-positive subsets. Repertoires with fewer than 30,000 or more than 120,000 public chains were left out of co-occurrence clustering, as were five repertoires with anomalous nucleotide sharing. TCRdb stores this immuneACCESS table with in-frame sequences only. Part of the clones is absent; in the studies checked, under half of the shortfall reflects unresolved V genes, and no reason is known for the rest. V and J calls and clone size follow that table, whereas D and trimming were derived from the DNA. A total of over 100,000 clones appear in this sample, roughly 70% of them only once. 0.87% of the sample is taken by the ten largest.

The sequence is built from TRBV7-8 and TRBJ1-2, with the D segment identity uncertain. This clonotype originated in a woman in her twenties or thirties in good health and CMV-seronegative. The sequenced material came from PBMCs. Here is the DNA: TGTGCCAGCAGCTTCCGGAGCAGCGGTGGTGGCTACACCTTC. Its amino acids are CASSFRSSGGGYTF.